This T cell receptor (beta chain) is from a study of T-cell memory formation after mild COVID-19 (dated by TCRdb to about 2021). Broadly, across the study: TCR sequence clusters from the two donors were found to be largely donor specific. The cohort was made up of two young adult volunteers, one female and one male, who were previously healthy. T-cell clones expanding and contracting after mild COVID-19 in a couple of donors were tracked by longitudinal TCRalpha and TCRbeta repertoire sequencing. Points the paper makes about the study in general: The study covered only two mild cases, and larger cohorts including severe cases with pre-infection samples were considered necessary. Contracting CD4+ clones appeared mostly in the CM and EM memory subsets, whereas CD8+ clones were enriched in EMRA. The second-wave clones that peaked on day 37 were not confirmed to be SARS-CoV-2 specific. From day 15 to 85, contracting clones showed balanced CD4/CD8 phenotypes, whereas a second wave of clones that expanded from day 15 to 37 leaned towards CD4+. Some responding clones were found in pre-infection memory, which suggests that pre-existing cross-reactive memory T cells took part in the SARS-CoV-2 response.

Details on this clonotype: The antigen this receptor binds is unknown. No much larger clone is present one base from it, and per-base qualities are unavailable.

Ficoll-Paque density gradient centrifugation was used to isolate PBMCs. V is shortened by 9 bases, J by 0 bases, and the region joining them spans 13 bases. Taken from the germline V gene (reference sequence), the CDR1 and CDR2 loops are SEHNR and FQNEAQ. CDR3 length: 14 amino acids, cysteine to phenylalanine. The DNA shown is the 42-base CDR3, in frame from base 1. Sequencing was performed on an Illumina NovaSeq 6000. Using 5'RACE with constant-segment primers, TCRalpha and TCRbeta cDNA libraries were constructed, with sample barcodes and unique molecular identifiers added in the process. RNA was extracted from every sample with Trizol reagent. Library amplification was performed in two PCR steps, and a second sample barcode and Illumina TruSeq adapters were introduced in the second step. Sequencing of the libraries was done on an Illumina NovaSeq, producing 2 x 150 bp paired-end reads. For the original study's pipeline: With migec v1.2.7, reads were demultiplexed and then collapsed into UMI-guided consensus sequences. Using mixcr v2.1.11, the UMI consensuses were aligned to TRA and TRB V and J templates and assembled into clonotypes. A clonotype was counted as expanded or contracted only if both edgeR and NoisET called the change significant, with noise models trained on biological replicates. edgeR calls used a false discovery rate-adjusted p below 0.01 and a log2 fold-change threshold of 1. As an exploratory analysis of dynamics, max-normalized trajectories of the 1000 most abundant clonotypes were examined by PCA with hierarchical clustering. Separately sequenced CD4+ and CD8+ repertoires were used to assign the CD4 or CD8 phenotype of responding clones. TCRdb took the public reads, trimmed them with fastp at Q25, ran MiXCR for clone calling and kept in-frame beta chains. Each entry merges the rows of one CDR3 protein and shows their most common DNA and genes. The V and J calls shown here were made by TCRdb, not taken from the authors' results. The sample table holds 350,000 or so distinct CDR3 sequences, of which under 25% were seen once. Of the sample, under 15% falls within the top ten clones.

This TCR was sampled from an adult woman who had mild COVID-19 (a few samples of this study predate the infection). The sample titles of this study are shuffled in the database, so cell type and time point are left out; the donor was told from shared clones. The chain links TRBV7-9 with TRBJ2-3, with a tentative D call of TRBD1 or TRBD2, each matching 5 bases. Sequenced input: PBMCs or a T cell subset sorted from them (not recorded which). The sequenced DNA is TGTGCCAGTCTGGGGACCCCTAGCACAGATACGCAGTATTTT. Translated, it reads CASLGTPSTDTQYF.